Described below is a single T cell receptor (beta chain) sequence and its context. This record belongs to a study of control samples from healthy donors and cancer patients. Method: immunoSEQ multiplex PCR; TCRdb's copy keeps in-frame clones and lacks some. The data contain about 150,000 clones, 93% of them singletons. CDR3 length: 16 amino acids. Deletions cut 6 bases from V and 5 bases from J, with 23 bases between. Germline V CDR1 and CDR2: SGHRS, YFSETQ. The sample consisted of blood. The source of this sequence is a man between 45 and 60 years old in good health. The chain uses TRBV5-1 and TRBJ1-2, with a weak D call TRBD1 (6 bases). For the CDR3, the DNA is TGCGCCAGCACCCTTGGGGGCGACCCTAAGATGTATGGCTACACCTTC. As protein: CASTLGGDPKMYGYTF.